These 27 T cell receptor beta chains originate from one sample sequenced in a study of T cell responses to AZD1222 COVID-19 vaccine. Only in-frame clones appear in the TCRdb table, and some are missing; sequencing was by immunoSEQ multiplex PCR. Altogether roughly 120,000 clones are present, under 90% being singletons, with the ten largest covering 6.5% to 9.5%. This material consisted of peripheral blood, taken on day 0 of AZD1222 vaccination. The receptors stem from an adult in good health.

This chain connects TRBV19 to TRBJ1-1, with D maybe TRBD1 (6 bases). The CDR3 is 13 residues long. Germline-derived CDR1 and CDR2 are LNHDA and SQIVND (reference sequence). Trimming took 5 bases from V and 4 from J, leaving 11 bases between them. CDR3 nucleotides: TGTGCCAGTAGTTCGGACAGAAGCACTGAAGCTTTCTTT. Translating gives CASSSDRSTEAFF.

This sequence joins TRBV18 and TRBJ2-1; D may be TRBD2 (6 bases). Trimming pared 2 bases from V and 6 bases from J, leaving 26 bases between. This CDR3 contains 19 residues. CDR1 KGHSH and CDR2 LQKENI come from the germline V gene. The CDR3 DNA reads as TGTGCCAGCTCACCATATTACGCCGAGGGTACTAGCCCCAGCAATGAGCAGTTCTTC. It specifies CASSPYYAEGTSPSNEQFF.

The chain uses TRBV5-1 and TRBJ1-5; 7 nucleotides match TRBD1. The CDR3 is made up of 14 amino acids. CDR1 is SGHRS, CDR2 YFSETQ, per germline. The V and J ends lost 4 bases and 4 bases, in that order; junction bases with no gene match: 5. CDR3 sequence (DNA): TGCGCCAGCAGCACAGGGACAGCAAATCAGCCCCAGCATTTT. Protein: CASSTGTANQPQHF.

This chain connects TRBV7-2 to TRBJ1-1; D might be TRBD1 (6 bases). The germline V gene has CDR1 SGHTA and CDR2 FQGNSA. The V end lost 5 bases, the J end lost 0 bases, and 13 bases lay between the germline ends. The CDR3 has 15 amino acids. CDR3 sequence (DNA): TGTGCCAGCAGCCCCCCCGGGGGCATGAACACTGAAGCTTTCTTT. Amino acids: CASSPPGGMNTEAFF.

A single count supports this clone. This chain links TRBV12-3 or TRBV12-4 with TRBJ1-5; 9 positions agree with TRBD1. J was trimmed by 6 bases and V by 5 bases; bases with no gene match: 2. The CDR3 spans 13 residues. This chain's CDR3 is CASSKQGAQPQHF. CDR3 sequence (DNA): TGTGCCAGCAGTAAACAGGGGGCTCAGCCCCAGCATTTT.

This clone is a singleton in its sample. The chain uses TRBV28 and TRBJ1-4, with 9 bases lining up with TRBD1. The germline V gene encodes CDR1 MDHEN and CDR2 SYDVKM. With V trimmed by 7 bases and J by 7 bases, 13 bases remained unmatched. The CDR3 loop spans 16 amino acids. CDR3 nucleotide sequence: TGTGCCAGCAAAAACAGGGGGCTTTGGTTCGGTGAAAAACTGTTTTTT. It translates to CASKNRGLWFGEKLFF.

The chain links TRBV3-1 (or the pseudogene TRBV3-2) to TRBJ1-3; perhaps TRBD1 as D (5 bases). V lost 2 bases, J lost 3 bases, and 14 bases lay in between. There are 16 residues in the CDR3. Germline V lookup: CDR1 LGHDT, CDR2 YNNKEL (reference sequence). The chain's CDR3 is CASSQIILQGGNTIYF. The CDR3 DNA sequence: TGTGCCAGCAGCCAAATTATCCTGCAGGGTGGAAACACCATATATTTT.

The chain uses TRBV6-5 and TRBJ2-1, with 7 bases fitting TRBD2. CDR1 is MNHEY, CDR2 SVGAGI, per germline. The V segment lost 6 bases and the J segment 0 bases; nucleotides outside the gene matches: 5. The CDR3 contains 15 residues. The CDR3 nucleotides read TGTGCCAGCAGGGAGCGGGGCGGCTCCTACAATGAGCAGTTCTTC. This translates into CASRERGGSYNEQFF.

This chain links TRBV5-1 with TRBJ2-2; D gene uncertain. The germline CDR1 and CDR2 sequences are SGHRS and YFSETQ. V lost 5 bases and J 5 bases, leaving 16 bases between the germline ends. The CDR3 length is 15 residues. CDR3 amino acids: CASRASAGETGELFF. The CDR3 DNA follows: TGCGCCAGCAGGGCATCGGCAGGAGAGACCGGGGAGCTGTTTTTT.

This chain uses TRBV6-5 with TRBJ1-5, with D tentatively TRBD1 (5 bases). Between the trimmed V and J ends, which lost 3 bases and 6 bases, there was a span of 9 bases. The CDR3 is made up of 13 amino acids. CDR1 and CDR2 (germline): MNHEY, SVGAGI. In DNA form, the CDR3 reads TGTGCCAGCAGTTATACTGGGGGTCAGCCCCAGCATTTT. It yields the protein CASSYTGGQPQHF.

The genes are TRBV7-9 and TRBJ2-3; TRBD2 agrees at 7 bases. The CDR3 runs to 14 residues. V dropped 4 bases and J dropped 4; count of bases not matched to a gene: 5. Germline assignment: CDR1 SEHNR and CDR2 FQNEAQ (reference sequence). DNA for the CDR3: TGTGCCAGCAGCTCAACTAGCGCTTCAGATACGCAGTATTTT. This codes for CASSSTSASDTQYF.

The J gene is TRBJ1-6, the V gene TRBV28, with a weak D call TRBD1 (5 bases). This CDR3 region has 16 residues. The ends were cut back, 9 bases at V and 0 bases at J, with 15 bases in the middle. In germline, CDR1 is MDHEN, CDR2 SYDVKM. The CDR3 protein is CARRPGPSSYNSPLHF. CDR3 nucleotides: TGTGCCAGAAGGCCGGGACCGAGCTCCTATAATTCACCCCTCCACTTT.

The CDR3 nucleotides read TGTGCCATCAGTGAGTCGCAAGGGGTCTATGGCTACACCTTC. Its translation is CAISESQGVYGYTF. The rearrangement uses TRBV10-3 and TRBJ1-2; possibly TRBD1 for D (5 bases). Trimming pared 0 bases from V and 4 bases from J, leaving 9 bases between. The CDR3 consists of 14 residues. Germline V gene sequence: CDR1 ENHRY, CDR2 SYGVKD.

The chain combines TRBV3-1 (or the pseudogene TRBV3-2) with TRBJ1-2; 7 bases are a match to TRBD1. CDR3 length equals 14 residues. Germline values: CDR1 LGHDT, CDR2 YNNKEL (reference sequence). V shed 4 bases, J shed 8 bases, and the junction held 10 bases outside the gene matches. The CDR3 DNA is TGTGCCAGCAGCCGTTCGACAGGGTCGGGCGGCTACACCTTC. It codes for CASSRSTGSGGYTF.

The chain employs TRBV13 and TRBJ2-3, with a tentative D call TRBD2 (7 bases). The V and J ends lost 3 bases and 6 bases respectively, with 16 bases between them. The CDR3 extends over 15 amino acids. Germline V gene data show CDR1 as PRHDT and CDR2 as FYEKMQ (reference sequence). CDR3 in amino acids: CASSLGRGGADTQYF. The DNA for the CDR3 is TGTGCCAGCAGCTTGGGCAGGGGAGGGGCCGATACGCAGTATTTT.

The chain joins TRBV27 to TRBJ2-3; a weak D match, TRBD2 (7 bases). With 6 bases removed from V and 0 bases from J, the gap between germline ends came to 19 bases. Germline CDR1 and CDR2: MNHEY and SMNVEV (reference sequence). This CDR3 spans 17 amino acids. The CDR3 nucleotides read TGTGCCAGCAGCCCCCGCGAGGGGGGGGCGAGCACAGATACGCAGTATTTT. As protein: CASSPREGGASTDTQYF.

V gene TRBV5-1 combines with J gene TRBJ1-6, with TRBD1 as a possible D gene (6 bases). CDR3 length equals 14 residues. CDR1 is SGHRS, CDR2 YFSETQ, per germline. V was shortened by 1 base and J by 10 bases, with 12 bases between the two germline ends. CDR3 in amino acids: CASSLTGRGSPLHF. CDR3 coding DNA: TGCGCCAGCAGCTTGACAGGGCGAGGATCACCCCTCCACTTT. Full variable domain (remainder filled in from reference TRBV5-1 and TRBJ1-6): KAGVTQTPRYLIKTRGQQVTLSCSPISGHRSVSWYQQTPGQGLQFLFEYFSETQRNKGNFPGRFSGRQFSNSRSEMNVSTLELGDSALYLCASSLTGRGSPLHFGNGTRLTVT.

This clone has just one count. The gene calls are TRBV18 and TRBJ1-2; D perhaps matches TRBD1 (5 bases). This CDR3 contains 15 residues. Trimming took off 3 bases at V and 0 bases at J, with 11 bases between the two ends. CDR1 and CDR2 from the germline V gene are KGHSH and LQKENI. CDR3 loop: CASSPPGHPNYGYTF. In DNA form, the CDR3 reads TGTGCCAGCTCACCGCCAGGGCACCCTAACTATGGCTACACCTTC. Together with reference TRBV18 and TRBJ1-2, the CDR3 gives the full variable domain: NAGVMQNPRHLVRRRGQEARLRCSPMKGHSHVYWYRQLPEEGLKFMVYLQKENIIDESGMPKERFSAEFPKEGPSILRIQQVVRGDSAAYFCASSPPGHPNYGYTFGSGTRLTVV.

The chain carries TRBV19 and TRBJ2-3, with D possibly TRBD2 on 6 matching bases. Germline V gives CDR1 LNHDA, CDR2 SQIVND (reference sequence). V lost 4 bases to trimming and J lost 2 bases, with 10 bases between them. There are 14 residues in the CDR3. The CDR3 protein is CASSTWTTTDTQYF. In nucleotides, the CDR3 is TGTGCCAGTAGTACGTGGACTACCACAGATACGCAGTATTTT. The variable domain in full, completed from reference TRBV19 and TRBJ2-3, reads DGGITQSPKYLFRKEGQNVTLSCEQNLNHDAMYWYRQDPGQGLRLIYYSQIVNDFQKGDIAEGYSVSREKKESFPLTVTSAQKNPTAFYLCASSTWTTTDTQYFGPGTRLTVL.

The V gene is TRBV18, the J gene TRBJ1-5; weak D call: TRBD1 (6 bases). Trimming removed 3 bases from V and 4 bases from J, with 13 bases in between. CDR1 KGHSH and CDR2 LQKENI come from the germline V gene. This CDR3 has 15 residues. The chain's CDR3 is CASSPQGSGNQPQHF. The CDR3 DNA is TGTGCCAGCTCACCTCAGGGGAGCGGGAATCAGCCCCAGCATTTT.

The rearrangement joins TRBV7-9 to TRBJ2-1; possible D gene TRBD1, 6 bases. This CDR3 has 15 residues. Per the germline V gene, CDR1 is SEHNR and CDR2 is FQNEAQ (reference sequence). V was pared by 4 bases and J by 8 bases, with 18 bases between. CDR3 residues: CASSSDRRSGDEQFF. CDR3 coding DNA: TGTGCCAGCAGCTCGGACCGACGCTCAGGGGATGAGCAGTTCTTC.

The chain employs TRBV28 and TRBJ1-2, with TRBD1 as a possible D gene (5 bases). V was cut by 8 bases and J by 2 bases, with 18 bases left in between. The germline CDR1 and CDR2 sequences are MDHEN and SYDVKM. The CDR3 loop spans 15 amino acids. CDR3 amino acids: CASEWRGATNYGYTF. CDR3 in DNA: TGTGCCAGCGAGTGGAGAGGGGCTACGAACTATGGCTACACCTTC.

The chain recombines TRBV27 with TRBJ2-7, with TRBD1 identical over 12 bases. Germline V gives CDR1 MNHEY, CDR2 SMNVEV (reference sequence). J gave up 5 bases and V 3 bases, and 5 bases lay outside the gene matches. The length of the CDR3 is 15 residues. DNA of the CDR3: TGTGCCAGCAGTTTTCCCGGGACAGGGGGCAACGAGCAGTACTTC. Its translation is CASSFPGTGGNEQYF.

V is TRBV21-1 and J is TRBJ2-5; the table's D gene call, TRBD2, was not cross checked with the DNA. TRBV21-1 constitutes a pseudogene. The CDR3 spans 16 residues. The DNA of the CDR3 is TGTGCCAGCAGCAAAGACCTAGCGGGGACCGAAGAGACCCAGTACTTC. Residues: CASSKDLAGTEETQYF.

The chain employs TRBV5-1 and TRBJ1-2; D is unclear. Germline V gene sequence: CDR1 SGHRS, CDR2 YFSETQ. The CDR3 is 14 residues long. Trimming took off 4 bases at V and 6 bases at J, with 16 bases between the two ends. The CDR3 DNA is TGCGCCAGCAGCCCACTTCTCGAGCCGGATGGCTACACCTTC. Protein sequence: CASSPLLEPDGYTF.

DNA of the CDR3: TGTGCCAGCAGCGTAGGGGCAGCAAACGTCCTGACTTTC. Translating it yields CASSVGAANVLTF. The genes are TRBV9 and TRBJ2-6, with D unresolved. The CDR3 is made up of 13 amino acids. Germline loops: CDR1 SGDLS, CDR2 YYNGEE. Trimming left V 0 bases short and J 10 bases short, with 8 bases between.

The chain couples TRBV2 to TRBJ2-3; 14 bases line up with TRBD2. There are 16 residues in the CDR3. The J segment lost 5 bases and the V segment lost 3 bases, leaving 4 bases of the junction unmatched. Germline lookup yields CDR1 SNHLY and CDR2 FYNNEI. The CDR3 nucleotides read TGTGCCAGCAGTGACAGAGGGACTAGCGGGAGAGATACGCAGTATTTT. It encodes CASSDRGTSGRDTQYF.